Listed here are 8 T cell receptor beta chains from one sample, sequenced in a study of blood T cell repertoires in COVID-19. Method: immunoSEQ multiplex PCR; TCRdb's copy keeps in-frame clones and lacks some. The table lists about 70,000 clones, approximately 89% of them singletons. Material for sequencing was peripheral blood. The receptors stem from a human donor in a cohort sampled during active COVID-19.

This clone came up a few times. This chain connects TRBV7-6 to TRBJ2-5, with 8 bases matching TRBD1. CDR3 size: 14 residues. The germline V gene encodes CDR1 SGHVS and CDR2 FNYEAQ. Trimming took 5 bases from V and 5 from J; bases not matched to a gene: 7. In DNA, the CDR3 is TGTGCCAGCAGCGACAGGGGAGGATATGAGACCCAGTACTTC. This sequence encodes CASSDRGGYETQYF.

The CDR3 DNA reads as TGTGCCAGCAGTTTAGAGAGTGGCAATTCGGGCTCCTACGAGCAGTACTTC. This sequence encodes CASSLESGNSGSYEQYF. This chain joins TRBV28 and TRBJ2-7; D ambiguous. This CDR3 has 17 amino acids. Germline-derived CDR1 and CDR2 are MDHEN and SYDVKM. Trimming cost V 2 bases and J 0 bases, with 17 bases left between them.

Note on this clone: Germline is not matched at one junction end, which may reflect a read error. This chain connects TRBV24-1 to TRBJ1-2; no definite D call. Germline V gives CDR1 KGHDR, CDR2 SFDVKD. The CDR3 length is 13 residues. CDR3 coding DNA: TGTGCCACCAGTGGCCGGGCCAACGGAGGCTACACTTTC. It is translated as CATSGRANGGYTF.

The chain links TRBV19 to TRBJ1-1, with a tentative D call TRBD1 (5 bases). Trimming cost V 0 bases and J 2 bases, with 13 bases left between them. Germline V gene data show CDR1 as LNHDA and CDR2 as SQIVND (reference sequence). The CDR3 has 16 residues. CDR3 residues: CASSIDWDGGNTEAFF. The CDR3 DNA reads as TGTGCCAGTAGTATAGATTGGGACGGGGGAAACACTGAAGCTTTCTTT.

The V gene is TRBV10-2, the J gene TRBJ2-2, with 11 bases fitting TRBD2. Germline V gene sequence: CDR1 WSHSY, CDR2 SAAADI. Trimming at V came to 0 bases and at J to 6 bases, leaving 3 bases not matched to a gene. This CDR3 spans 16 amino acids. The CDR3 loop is CASSESRTSGSGELFF. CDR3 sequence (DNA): TGCGCCAGCAGTGAGTCGAGGACTAGCGGGTCCGGGGAGCTGTTTTTT.

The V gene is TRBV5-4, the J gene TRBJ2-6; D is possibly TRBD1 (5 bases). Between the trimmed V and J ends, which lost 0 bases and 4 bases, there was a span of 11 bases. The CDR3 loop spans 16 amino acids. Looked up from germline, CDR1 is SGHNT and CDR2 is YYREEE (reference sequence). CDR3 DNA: TGTGCCAGCAGCTTGGAGGGGCACGGGGGGGCCAACGTCCTGACTTTC. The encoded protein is CASSLEGHGGANVLTF.

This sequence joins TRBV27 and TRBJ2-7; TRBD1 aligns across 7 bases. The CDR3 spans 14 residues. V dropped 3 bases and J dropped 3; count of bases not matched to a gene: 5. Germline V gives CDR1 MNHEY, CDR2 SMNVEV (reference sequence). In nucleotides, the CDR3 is TGTGCCAGCAGTTTGCCAGGGGGACACTACGAGCAGTACTTC. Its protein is CASSLPGGHYEQYF.

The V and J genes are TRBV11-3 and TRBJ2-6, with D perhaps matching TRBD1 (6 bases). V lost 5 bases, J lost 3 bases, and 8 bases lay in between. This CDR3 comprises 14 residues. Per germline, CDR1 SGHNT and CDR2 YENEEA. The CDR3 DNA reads TGTGCCAGCAGCCTACAGGGTGGGGCCAACGTCCTGACTTTC. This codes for CASSLQGGANVLTF.